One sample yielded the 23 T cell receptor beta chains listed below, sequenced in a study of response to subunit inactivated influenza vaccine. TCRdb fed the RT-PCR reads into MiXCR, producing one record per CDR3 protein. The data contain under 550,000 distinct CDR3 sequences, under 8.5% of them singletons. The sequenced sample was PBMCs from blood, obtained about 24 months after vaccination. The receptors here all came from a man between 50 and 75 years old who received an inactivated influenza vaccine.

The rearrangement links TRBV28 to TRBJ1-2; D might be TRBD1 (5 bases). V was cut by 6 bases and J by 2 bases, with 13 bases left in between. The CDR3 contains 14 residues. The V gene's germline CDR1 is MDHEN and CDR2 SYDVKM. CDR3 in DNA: TGTGCCAGCAGGGGGCTCGGGAAGAACTATGGCTACACCTTC. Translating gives CASRGLGKNYGYTF.

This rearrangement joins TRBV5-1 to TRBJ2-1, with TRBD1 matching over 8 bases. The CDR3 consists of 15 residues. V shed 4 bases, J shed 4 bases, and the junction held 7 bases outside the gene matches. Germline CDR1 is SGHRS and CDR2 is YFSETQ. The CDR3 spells CASSQDRDNYNEQFF. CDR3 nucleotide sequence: TGCGCCAGCAGCCAGGACAGGGATAATTACAATGAGCAGTTCTTC.

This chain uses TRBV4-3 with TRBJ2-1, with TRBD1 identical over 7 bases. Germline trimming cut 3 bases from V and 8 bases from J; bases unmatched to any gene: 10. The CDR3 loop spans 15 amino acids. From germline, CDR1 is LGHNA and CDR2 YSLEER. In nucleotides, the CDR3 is TGCGCCAGCAGCCACGCCAAGGGGGCCCTTTATGAGCAGTTCTTC. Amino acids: CASSHAKGALYEQFF.

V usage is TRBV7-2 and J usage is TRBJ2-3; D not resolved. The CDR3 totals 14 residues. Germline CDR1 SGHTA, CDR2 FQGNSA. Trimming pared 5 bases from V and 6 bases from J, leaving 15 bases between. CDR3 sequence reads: CASSPLTQGDTQYF. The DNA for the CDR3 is TGTGCCAGCAGCCCTCTGACCCAAGGGGATACGCAGTATTTT.

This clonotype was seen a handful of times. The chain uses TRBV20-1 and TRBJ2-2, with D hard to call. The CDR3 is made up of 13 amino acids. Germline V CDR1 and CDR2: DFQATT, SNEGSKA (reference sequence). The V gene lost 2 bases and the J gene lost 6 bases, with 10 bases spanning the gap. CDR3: CSARLGWAGELFF. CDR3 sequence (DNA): TGCAGTGCTAGATTAGGGTGGGCCGGGGAGCTGTTTTTT.

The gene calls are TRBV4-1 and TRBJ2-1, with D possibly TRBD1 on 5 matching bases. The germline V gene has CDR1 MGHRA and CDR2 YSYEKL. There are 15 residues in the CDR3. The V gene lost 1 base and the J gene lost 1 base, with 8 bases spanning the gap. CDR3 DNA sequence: TGCGCCAGCAGCCAAGGGACACTTTCCTACAATGAGCAGTTCTTC. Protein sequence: CASSQGTLSYNEQFF.

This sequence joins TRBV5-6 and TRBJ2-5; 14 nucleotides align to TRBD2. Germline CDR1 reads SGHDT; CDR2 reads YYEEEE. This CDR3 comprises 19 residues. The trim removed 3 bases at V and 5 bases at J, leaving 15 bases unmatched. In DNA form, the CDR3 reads TGTGCCAGCAGCTACCTTCCCGGGACTAGCGGGAGTCGTAAGGAGACCCAGTACTTC. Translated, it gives CASSYLPGTSGSRKETQYF.

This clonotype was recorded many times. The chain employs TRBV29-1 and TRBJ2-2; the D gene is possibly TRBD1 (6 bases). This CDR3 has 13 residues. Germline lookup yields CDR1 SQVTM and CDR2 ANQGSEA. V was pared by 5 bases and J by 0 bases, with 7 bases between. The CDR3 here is CSVRQANTGELFF. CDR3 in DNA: TGCAGCGTTAGACAGGCGAACACCGGGGAGCTGTTTTTT.

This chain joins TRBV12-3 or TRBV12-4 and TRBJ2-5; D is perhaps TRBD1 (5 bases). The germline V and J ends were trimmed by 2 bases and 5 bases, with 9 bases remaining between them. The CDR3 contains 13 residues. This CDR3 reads CASSLQGWETQYF. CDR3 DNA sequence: TGTGCCAGCAGTTTACAGGGTTGGGAGACCCAGTACTTC.

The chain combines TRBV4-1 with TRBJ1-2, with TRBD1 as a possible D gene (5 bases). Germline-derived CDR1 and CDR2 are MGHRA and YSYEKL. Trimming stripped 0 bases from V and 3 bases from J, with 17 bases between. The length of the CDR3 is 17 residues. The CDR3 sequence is CASSQDSWRQGHYGYTF. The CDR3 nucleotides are TGCGCCAGCAGCCAAGACAGTTGGCGCCAGGGCCACTATGGCTACACCTTC.

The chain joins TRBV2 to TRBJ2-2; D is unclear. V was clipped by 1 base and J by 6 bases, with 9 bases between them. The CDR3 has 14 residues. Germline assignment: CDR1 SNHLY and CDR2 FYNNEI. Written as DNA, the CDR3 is TGTGCCAGCAGTGAAGGCCGAAGGGCCGGGGAGCTGTTTTTT. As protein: CASSEGRRAGELFF.

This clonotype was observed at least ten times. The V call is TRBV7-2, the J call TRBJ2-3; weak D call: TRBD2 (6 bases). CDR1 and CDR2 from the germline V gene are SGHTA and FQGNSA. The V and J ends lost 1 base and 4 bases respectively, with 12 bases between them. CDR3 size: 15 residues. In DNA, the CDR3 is TGTGCCAGCAGCTTAGTTGCGGGGACCCCAGATACGCAGTATTTT. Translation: CASSLVAGTPDTQYF.

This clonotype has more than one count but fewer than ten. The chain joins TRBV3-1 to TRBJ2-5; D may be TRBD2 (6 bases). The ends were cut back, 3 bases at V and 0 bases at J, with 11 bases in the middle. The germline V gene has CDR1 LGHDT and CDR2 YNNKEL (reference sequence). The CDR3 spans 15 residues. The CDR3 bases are TGTGCCAGCAGCCAGGGGGGAGTGTACCAAGAGACCCAGTACTTC. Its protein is CASSQGGVYQETQYF.

The CDR3 region is CASTRSLTSVQYF. The CDR3 DNA reads as TGTGCCAGCACCCGATCCCTGACATCGGTGCAGTACTTC. This chain joins TRBV5-8 and TRBJ2-7; D gene unclear. The V end lost 6 bases, the J end lost 9 bases, and 19 bases lay between the germline ends. From germline, CDR1 is SGHTS and CDR2 YDEGEE. This CDR3 contains 13 residues.

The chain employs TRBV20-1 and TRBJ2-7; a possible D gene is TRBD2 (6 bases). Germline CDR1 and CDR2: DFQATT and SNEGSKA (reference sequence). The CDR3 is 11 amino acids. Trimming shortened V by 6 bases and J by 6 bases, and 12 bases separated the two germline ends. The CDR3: CSARLDREQYF. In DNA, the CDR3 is TGCAGTGCCCGACTAGATCGCGAGCAGTACTTC.

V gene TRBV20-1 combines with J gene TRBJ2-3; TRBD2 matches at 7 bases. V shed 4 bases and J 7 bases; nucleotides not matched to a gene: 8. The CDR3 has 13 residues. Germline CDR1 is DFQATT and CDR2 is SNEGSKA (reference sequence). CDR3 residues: CSATAGVGYTQYF. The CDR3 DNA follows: TGCAGTGCTACGGCGGGAGTAGGGTATACGCAGTATTTT.

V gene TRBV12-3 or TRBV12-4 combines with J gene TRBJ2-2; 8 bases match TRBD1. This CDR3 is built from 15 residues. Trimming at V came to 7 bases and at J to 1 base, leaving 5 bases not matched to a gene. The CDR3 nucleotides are TGTGCCAGCACCCGGGACAGGATGAACACCGGGGAGCTGTTTTTT. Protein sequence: CASTRDRMNTGELFF.

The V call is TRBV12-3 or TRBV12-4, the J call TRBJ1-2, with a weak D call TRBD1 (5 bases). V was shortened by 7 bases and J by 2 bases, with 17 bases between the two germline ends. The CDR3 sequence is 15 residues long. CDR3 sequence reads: CASTNEIEGNYGYTF. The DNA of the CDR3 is TGTGCCAGCACCAATGAGATAGAGGGGAACTATGGCTACACCTTC.

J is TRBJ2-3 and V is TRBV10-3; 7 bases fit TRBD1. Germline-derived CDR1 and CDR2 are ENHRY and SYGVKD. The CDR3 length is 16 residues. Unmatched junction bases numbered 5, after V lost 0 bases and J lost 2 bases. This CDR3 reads CAISESRGQITDTQYF. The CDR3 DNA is TGTGCCATCAGTGAGTCGAGGGGACAGATCACAGATACGCAGTATTTT.

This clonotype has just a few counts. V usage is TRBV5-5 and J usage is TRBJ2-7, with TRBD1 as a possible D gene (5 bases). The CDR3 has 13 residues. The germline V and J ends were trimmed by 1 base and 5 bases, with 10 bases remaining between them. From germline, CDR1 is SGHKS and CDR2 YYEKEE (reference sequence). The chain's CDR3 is CASSLQGTHEQYF. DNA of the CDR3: TGTGCCAGCAGCTTGCAGGGAACGCACGAGCAGTACTTC.

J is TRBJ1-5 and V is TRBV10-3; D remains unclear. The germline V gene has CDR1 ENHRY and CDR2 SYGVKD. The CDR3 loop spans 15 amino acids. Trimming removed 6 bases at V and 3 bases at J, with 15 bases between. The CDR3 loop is CAISVGREDNQPQHF. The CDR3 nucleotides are TGTGCCATCAGCGTCGGCCGGGAGGACAATCAGCCCCAGCATTTT.

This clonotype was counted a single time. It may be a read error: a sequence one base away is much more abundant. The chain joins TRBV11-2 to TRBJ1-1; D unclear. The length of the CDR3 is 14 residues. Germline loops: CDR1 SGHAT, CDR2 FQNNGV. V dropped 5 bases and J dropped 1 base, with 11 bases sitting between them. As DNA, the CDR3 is TGTGCCAGCAGCCCCCAACCCAGGAACACTGAAGCTTTCTTT. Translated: CASSPQPRNTEAFF.

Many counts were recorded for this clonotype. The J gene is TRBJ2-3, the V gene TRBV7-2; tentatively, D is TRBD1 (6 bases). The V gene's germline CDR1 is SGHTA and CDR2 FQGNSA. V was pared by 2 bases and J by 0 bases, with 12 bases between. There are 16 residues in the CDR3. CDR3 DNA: TGTGCCAGCAGCTTAATGCCAGGGGTTAGCACAGATACGCAGTATTTT. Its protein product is CASSLMPGVSTDTQYF.